This T cell receptor (beta chain) emerged from a study of OX40 agonist ivuxolimab in advanced cancers. In the study overall: Dose-escalation patients were diagnosed with hepatocellular carcinoma, melanoma, renal cell cancer or head and neck cancer.

The germline CDR1 and CDR2 sequences are SQVTM and ANQGSEA. The CDR3 is 14 amino acids. The V end lost 1 base, the J end lost 6 bases, and 13 bases lay between the germline ends. Note on this clone: Its specificity is not known.

Study-wide findings and caveats: CD8+ T cells (on average) carried more expanded clones than CD4+ T cells.

The data were produced by immunoSEQ multiplex PCR, yet TCRdb's version contains in-frame clones alone and is incomplete. The sample lists around 76,000 clones, more than 80% occurring once. This clonotype originated in an adult with an advanced solid tumor such as melanoma, head and neck, liver or kidney cancer. The sample consisted of CD4+ or CD8+ T cells sorted from blood, taken in a trial of the OX40 agonist ivuxolimab. The J gene is TRBJ2-1, the V gene TRBV29-1; D call uncertain. DNA for the CDR3: TGCAGCGTTGAAGTTCCGGGCCTACGCAATGAGCAGTTCTTC. This gives the protein CSVEVPGLRNEQFF.